This passage covers 5 T cell receptor beta chains from one sample sequenced in a study of T cell changes during pregnancy in multiple sclerosis. Sequenced by immunoSEQ multiplex PCR; TCRdb stores in-frame clones only, minus some. Counted here are about 40,000 clones, about nine tenths occurring once; the ten biggest clones make up about 0.51%. The material was CD4+ T cells from peripheral blood mononuclear cells, obtained in the first trimester of pregnancy. The receptors were sampled from a female donor with multiple sclerosis, enrolled in a pregnancy study.

The chain is built from TRBV2 and TRBJ1-2; TRBD1 aligns across 9 bases. Trimming at V came to 7 bases and at J to 2 bases, leaving 8 bases not matched to a gene. The CDR3 contains 15 residues. Germline V gene sequence: CDR1 SNHLY, CDR2 FYNNEI. CDR3 in amino acids: CASTMNRGLNYGYTF. CDR3 DNA sequence: TGTGCCAGCACCATGAACAGGGGGCTCAACTATGGCTACACCTTC. Complete variable domain (other parts from reference TRBV2 and TRBJ1-2): EPEVTQTPSHQVTQMGQEVILRCVPISNHLYFYWYRQILGQKVEFLVSFYNNEISEKSEIFDDQFSVERPDGSNFTLKIRSTKLEDSAMYFCASTMNRGLNYGYTFGSGTRLTVV.

This chain connects TRBV12-5 to TRBJ2-7; 11 bases are a match to TRBD2. CDR1 and CDR2 from the germline V gene are LGHNT and FRNRAP. V shed 3 bases, J shed 4 bases, and the junction held 8 bases outside the gene matches. The CDR3 has 16 amino acids. CDR3 nucleotides: TGTGCTAGTGGTTTTGATACCGGGACTAGCGGTTACGAGCAGTACTTC. Translating gives CASGFDTGTSGYEQYF. Together with reference TRBV12-5 and TRBJ2-7, the CDR3 gives the full variable domain: DARVTQTPRHKVTEMGQEVTMRCQPILGHNTVFWYRQTMMQGLELLAYFRNRAPLDDSGMPKDRFSAEMPDATLATLKIQPSEPRDSAVYFCASGFDTGTSGYEQYFGPGTRLTVT.

In its sample, this clone was seen once. CDR3 sequence reads: CASSRFDRVDTEAFF. CDR3 nucleotides: TGTGCCAGCAGTCGATTCGACAGGGTTGACACTGAAGCTTTCTTT. V is TRBV5-6 and J is TRBJ1-1; 7 bases line up with TRBD1. The V and J ends lost 5 bases and 3 bases, in that order; junction bases with no gene match: 10. CDR3 length: 15 residues. In germline, CDR1 is SGHDT, CDR2 YYEEEE.

This clone was recorded once. The J gene is TRBJ2-1, the V gene TRBV7-2; 8 positions match TRBD2. In germline, CDR1 is SGHTA, CDR2 FQGNSA. V gave up 2 bases and J gave up 4 bases; unmatched junction bases: 4. The CDR3 is 15 amino acids. This CDR3 is CASSLIGGEYNEQFF. CDR3 sequence (DNA): TGTGCCAGCAGCTTAATCGGGGGGGAATACAATGAGCAGTTCTTC.

This chain connects TRBV2 to TRBJ1-1; D may be TRBD1 (5 bases). Trimming shortened V by 2 bases and J by 8 bases, and 12 bases separated the two germline ends. CDR3 length equals 13 residues. Germline loops: CDR1 SNHLY, CDR2 FYNNEI. The CDR3 region is CASSEYGTGEAFF. The DNA for the CDR3 is TGTGCCAGCAGTGAATATGGGACTGGGGAAGCTTTCTTT.